These T cell receptor beta chains were read from a single sample in a study of shared clonotypes between healthy human individuals. Clones were sequenced by immunoSEQ multiplex PCR, and TCRdb holds only the in-frame ones, with some missing. This sample has about 2.3 million clones, with roughly 93% found just once. The sample was naive CD4+ T cells from PBMCs. All receptors derive from a man younger than 30 in good health. Some clones in this sample may be carry-over from other donors' samples. Both conserved end residues are part of each CDR3. The D gene is left open where the match is weak. Clone size appears in some rows only: once, few, many, or a class for an expanded clone.

D gene: TRBD2; CDR3 length: 14; clone size: -; V gene: TRBV7-2; J gene: TRBJ2-3; CDR3 DNA: TGTGCCAGCAGCTGGGAGGGCTTGGCAGATACGCAGTATTTT; CDR3 protein: CASSWEGLADTQYF
D gene: -; CDR3 length: 15; clone size: -; V gene: TRBV7-9; J gene: TRBJ1-4; CDR3 DNA: TGTGCCAGCAGTTCCGGGCAGGGGACTAATGAAAAACTGTTTTTT; CDR3 protein: CASSSGQGTNEKLFF
D gene: -; CDR3 length: 13; clone size: few; V gene: TRBV10-3; J gene: TRBJ1-1; CDR3 DNA: TGTGCCATCAATGCGGGGATGAACACTGAAGCTTTCTTT; CDR3 protein: CAINAGMNTEAFF
D gene: -; CDR3 length: 15; clone size: -; V gene: TRBV6-5; J gene: TRBJ2-2; CDR3 DNA: TGTGCCAGCAGTGCACGGACAGCGAACACCGGGGAGCTGTTTTTT; CDR3 protein: CASSARTANTGELFF
D gene: -; CDR3 length: 11; clone size: -; V gene: TRBV30; J gene: TRBJ2-3; CDR3 DNA: TGTGCCTGGAGTGTTCCAGATACGCAGTATTTT; CDR3 protein: CAWSVPDTQYF
D gene: -; CDR3 length: 15; clone size: -; V gene: TRBV5-1; J gene: TRBJ1-1; CDR3 DNA: TGCGCCAGCAGCTTGGTAGGGATTATGAACACTGAAGCTTTCTTT; CDR3 protein: CASSLVGIMNTEAFF
D gene: TRBD1; CDR3 length: 18; clone size: -; V gene: TRBV7-2; J gene: TRBJ2-6; CDR3 DNA: TGTGCCAGCAGCCCGAAAGGGGACAGGACCTCTGGGGCCAACGTCCTGACTTTC; CDR3 protein: CASSPKGDRTSGANVLTF
D gene: TRBD1; CDR3 length: 14; clone size: -; V gene: TRBV27; J gene: TRBJ1-2; CDR3 DNA: TGTGCCAGCAGAGAGACAGGGGTAAACTATGGCTACACCTTC; CDR3 protein: CASRETGVNYGYTF
D gene: TRBD1; CDR3 length: 12; clone size: -; V gene: TRBV5-1; J gene: TRBJ2-7; CDR3 DNA: TGCGCCAGCAGCGGGACAGGGCACGAGCAGTACTTC; CDR3 protein: CASSGTGHEQYF
D gene: TRBD1; CDR3 length: 14; clone size: -; V gene: TRBV5-1; J gene: TRBJ2-3; CDR3 DNA: TGCGCCAGCAGCATAGGGACAGTCACAGATACGCAGTATTTT; CDR3 protein: CASSIGTVTDTQYF
D gene: TRBD1; CDR3 length: 17; clone size: -; V gene: TRBV5-1; J gene: TRBJ2-2; CDR3 DNA: TGCGCCAGCAGCTATATGGACAGGGGGCAGAACACCGGGGAGCTGTTTTTT; CDR3 protein: CASSYMDRGQNTGELFF
D gene: -; CDR3 length: 12; clone size: -; V gene: TRBV28; J gene: TRBJ1-1; CDR3 DNA: TGTGCCAGCAGGTCAAGGGTTTTGGGAGCTTTCTTT; CDR3 protein: CASRSRVLGAFF
D gene: -; CDR3 length: 14; clone size: -; V gene: TRBV7-2; J gene: TRBJ2-3; CDR3 DNA: TGTGCCAGCAGCTTAGCGCGAAGGACAGATACGCAGTATTTT; CDR3 protein: CASSLARRTDTQYF
D gene: -; CDR3 length: 12; clone size: once; V gene: TRBV7-2; J gene: TRBJ1-1; CDR3 DNA: TGTGCCAGCAGCCTCTGGGGGGCTGAAGCTTTCTTT; CDR3 protein: CASSLWGAEAFF
D gene: TRBD2; CDR3 length: 14; clone size: -; V gene: TRBV2; J gene: TRBJ2-1; CDR3 DNA: TGTGCCAGCATTTACGGCGGGAGTCCCAATGAGCAGTTCTTC; CDR3 protein: CASIYGGSPNEQFF
D gene: -; CDR3 length: 15; clone size: -; V gene: TRBV4-1; J gene: TRBJ1-6; CDR3 DNA: TGCGCCAGCAGCCAAGAAACTAACGAGGTCTCACCCCTCCACTTT; CDR3 protein: CASSQETNEVSPLHF
D gene: -; CDR3 length: 13; clone size: few; V gene: TRBV7-9; J gene: TRBJ1-1; CDR3 DNA: TGTGCCAGCAGCTTAGACCGTGAGGCTGAAGCTTTCTTT; CDR3 protein: CASSLDREAEAFF